Each of the 10 T cell receptor beta chains below was sequenced from the same sample in a study of T-cell reconstitution after alpha-beta-depleted transplantation in children. The TCRbeta library was prepared with unique molecular identifiers. TCRdb re-called the PCR reads through MiXCR, storing one row per CDR3 protein. The data contain some 200,000 distinct CDR3 sequences, 9.7% of them singletons. Sequencing was performed on PBMCs from the stem cell graft donor, taken from the stem cell graft. The receptor set was obtained from a human donor who donated a stem cell graft to a child with SCID.

This clonotype was recorded at least ten times. The chain uses TRBV12-3 or TRBV12-4 and TRBJ2-5; TRBD2 agrees at 11 bases. V was clipped by 3 bases and J by 2 bases; unmatched bases: 5. The CDR3 has 16 amino acids. Here the CDR3 DNA reads TGTGCCAGCAGTTTTAGTCGGACTAGCGGGCAAGAGACCCAGTACTTC. Its translation is CASSFSRTSGQETQYF.

The table lists this clonotype with many counts. The chain joins TRBV20-1 to TRBJ2-5; D call uncertain. Trimming took off 6 bases at V and 0 bases at J, with 17 bases between the two ends. The germline V gene has CDR1 DFQATT and CDR2 SNEGSKA (reference sequence). CDR3 length equals 15 residues. The CDR3: CSAKGTPSHQETQYF. The CDR3, as DNA: TGCAGTGCAAAGGGCACACCCTCTCACCAAGAGACCCAGTACTTC.

V usage is TRBV18 and J usage is TRBJ1-1, with D tentatively TRBD1 (6 bases). This CDR3 has 15 amino acids. The germline V and J ends were trimmed by 5 bases and 5 bases, with 18 bases remaining between them. Germline V lookup: CDR1 KGHSH, CDR2 LQKENI. CDR3 DNA: TGTGCCAGCTCAGTTGGGACAACCGCCCCTACTGAAGCTTTCTTT. As protein: CASSVGTTAPTEAFF. The full variable domain, its missing parts supplied by reference TRBV18 and TRBJ1-1, is NAGVMQNPRHLVRRRGQEARLRCSPMKGHSHVYWYRQLPEEGLKFMVYLQKENIIDESGMPKERFSAEFPKEGPSILRIQQVVRGDSAAYFCASSVGTTAPTEAFFGQGTRLTVV.

This clonotype occurred many times. V is TRBV6-1 and J is TRBJ2-3, with TRBD1 identical over 8 bases. Germline values: CDR1 MNHNS, CDR2 SASEGT. This CDR3 comprises 17 residues. Unmatched junction bases numbered 16, after V lost 6 bases and J lost 5 bases. The CDR3 DNA reads TGTGCCAGCAGGGACAGGGTTATCCCCACACAGGGAGATACGCAGTATTTT. This translates into CASRDRVIPTQGDTQYF.

This clonotype was observed a few times. The rearrangement joins TRBV4-2 to TRBJ2-3, with D perhaps matching TRBD1 or TRBD2 (5 bases each). Germline V gene sequence: CDR1 LGHNA, CDR2 YNFKEQ. The CDR3 is made up of 15 amino acids. V shed 0 bases and J shed 3 bases, with 10 bases lying between them. In nucleotides, the CDR3 is TGTGCCAGCAGCCAAGATGGTTGGGGGACAGATACGCAGTATTTT. Residues: CASSQDGWGTDTQYF.

About this clonotype: A much larger clone lies one base from this, so it may be a read error. The chain recombines TRBV2 with TRBJ1-6, with D maybe TRBD1 (6 bases). The CDR3 has 14 residues. Trimming removed 10 bases from V and 7 bases from J, with 17 bases in between. CDR1 SNHLY and CDR2 FYNNEI come from the germline V gene. The CDR3 DNA is TGTGCCACCAGACTCCCAGGGGCCAATTCACCCCTCCACTTT. As protein: CATRLPGANSPLHF. Filled out from reference TRBV2 and TRBJ1-6, the complete variable domain reads EPEVTQTPSHQVTQMGQEVILRCVPISNHLYFYWYRQILGQKVEFLVSFYNNEISEKSEIFDDQFSVERPDGSNFTLKIRSTKLEDSAMYFCATRLPGANSPLHFGNGTRLTVT.

This clonotype has ten or more counts. J is TRBJ2-4 and V is TRBV24-1, with D perhaps matching TRBD1 or TRBD2 (6 bases each). The V and J ends lost 3 bases and 2 bases respectively, with 13 bases between them. CDR1 is KGHDR and CDR2 is SFDVKD in the germline V gene. The CDR3 length is 16 residues. CDR3 nucleotides: TGTGCCACCAGTGATGGAGGGGGAGGAACCAAAAACATTCAGTACTTC. This sequence encodes CATSDGGGGTKNIQYF.

This clonotype has a count of ten or more. This chain connects TRBV19 to TRBJ2-1, with TRBD1 identical over 9 bases. The CDR3 loop spans 15 amino acids. With V trimmed by 4 bases and J by 4 bases, 5 bases remained unmatched. CDR1 is LNHDA, CDR2 SQIVND, per germline (reference sequence). In DNA, the CDR3 is TGTGCCAGTAGTAACGGACAGGGGCGGTACAATGAGCAGTTCTTC. Its protein product is CASSNGQGRYNEQFF.

This clonotype was counted at least ten times. The chain joins TRBV7-9 to TRBJ1-1, with D unclear. The V gene lost 4 bases and the J gene lost 6 bases, with 12 bases spanning the gap. Germline assignment: CDR1 SEHNR and CDR2 FQNEAQ (reference sequence). This CDR3 has 13 residues. The CDR3 DNA sequence: TGTGCCAGCAGCTCAACGGCTGGGGCTGAAGCTTTCTTT. Translating it yields CASSSTAGAEAFF.

In its sample, this clonotype was seen many times. The chain recombines TRBV7-2 with TRBJ2-5; 11 bases match TRBD2. This CDR3 is built from 16 residues. CDR1 and CDR2 from the germline V gene are SGHTA and FQGNSA. V was clipped by 5 bases and J by 1 base; unmatched bases: 6. CDR3: CASSRNSGGAQETQYF. For the CDR3, the DNA is TGTGCCAGCAGCCGAAATAGCGGGGGGGCCCAAGAGACCCAGTACTTC.